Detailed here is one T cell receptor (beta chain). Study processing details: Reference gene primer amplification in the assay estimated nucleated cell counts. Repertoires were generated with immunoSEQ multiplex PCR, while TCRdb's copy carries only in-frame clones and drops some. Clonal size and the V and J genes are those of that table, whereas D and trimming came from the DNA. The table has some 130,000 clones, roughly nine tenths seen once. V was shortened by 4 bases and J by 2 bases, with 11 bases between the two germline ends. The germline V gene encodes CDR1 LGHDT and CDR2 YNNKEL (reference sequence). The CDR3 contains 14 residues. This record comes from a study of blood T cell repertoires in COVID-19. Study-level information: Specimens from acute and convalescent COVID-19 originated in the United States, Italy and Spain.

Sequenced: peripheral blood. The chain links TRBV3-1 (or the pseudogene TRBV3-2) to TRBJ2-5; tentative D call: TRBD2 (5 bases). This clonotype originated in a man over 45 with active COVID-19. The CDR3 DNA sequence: TGTGCCAGCAGCCCGGCTAGCAGGCAAGAGACCCAGTACTTC. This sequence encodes CASSPASRQETQYF.